The 30 T cell receptor beta chains reported below all come from one sample, sequenced in a study of cytomegalovirus exposure and HLA in healthy donors. Sequencing was performed with immunoSEQ multiplex PCR; in TCRdb, only in-frame clones are kept and a portion is missing. The sample lists roughly 270,000 clones, around 87% seen once, with about 0.9% in the top ten. Sequencing input: PBMCs. Every receptor here comes from a woman aged 18-29 years in good health and CMV-seronegative.

This chain joins TRBV29-1 and TRBJ2-1, with 14 bases identical to TRBD2. The CDR3 spans 14 residues. The V gene end was trimmed by 5 bases and the J gene end by 7 bases; junction bases not matched to a gene: 4. In germline, CDR1 is SQVTM, CDR2 ANQGSEA. CDR3 nucleotides: TGCAGCGTTAAGGGACTAGCGGGAGAGAATGAGCAGTTCTTC. It translates to CSVKGLAGENEQFF.

In this sample, this clone turned up a few times. The chain carries TRBV27 and TRBJ1-2, with D maybe TRBD1 (5 bases). The CDR3 consists of 13 residues. Per the germline V gene, CDR1 is MNHEY and CDR2 is SMNVEV (reference sequence). The germline V and J ends were trimmed by 0 bases and 5 bases, with 7 bases remaining between them. CDR3 sequence (DNA): TGTGCCAGCAGTTTATCGGGGCCTTATGGCTACACCTTC. Translating it yields CASSLSGPYGYTF.

This chain links TRBV2 with TRBJ1-5; 10 bases match TRBD1. CDR3 length: 17 amino acids. Germline V gene data show CDR1 as SNHLY and CDR2 as FYNNEI. V dropped 7 bases and J dropped 3; count of bases not matched to a gene: 12. DNA of the CDR3: TGTGCCAGCAAGGGACAGGGGAGGGTTCTGGTCAATCAGCCCCAGCATTTT. It is translated as CASKGQGRVLVNQPQHF.

The V call is TRBV2, the J call TRBJ2-1; TRBD2 matches at 10 bases. CDR3 length: 15 amino acids. CDR1 SNHLY and CDR2 FYNNEI come from the germline V gene. Trimming removed 3 bases from V and 10 bases from J; junction bases left unmatched: 9. The CDR3 protein is CASSDRGLAMNEQFF. CDR3 nucleotide sequence: TGTGCCAGCAGTGATCGGGGACTAGCGATGAACGAGCAGTTCTTC.

There are a few counts of this clone. The chain is built from TRBV28 and TRBJ2-5; the match to TRBD2 covers 8 bases. In germline, CDR1 is MDHEN, CDR2 SYDVKM. Losses at the gene ends were 5 bases for V and 2 bases for J; bases not matched to a gene: 4. The CDR3 loop spans 14 amino acids. The CDR3 DNA reads as TGTGCCAGCAGTCCGTCTAGCGGGCAAGAGACCCAGTACTTC. This translates into CASSPSSGQETQYF.

The chain uses TRBV7-8 and TRBJ2-7; 9 positions agree with TRBD2. The CDR3 runs to 18 residues. CDR1 is SGHVS, CDR2 FQNEAQ, per germline. V shed 4 bases and J 0 bases; nucleotides not matched to a gene: 13. For the CDR3, the DNA is TGTGCCAGCAGCTGGATTCCGGGACTAGCCGTTAGCTCCTACGAGCAGTACTTC. It translates to CASSWIPGLAVSSYEQYF. The full variable domain, rest sourced from reference TRBV7-8 and TRBJ2-7, is GAGVSQSPRYKVAKRGQDVALRCDPISGHVSLFWYQQALGQGPEFLTYFQNEAQLDKSGLPSDRFFAERPEGSVSTLKIQRTQQEDSAVYLCASSWIPGLAVSSYEQYFGPGTRLTVT.

V usage is TRBV2 and J usage is TRBJ1-2; D gene unclear. The CDR3 sequence is 12 residues long. The germline V gene encodes CDR1 SNHLY and CDR2 FYNNEI. Trimming cost V 8 bases and J 5 bases, with 12 bases left between them. The CDR3 spells CASWSARYGYTF. CDR3 DNA sequence: TGTGCCAGCTGGTCCGCCAGGTATGGCTACACCTTC.

The rearrangement joins TRBV27 to TRBJ1-3, with 9 bases that match TRBD1. Germline V CDR1 and CDR2: MNHEY, SMNVEV (reference sequence). The V and J ends lost 6 bases and 4 bases, in that order; junction bases with no gene match: 7. This CDR3 is 15 amino acids long. The CDR3 here is CASRGQGNQGNTIYF. The CDR3 coding sequence is TGTGCCAGCAGGGGACAGGGAAATCAAGGAAACACCATATATTTT.

The V and J genes are TRBV27 and TRBJ1-5; D ambiguous. The V end was cut by 2 bases, the J end by 0 bases, with 23 bases between. This CDR3 is 20 amino acids long. The germline V gene encodes CDR1 MNHEY and CDR2 SMNVEV (reference sequence). CDR3 sequence (DNA): TGTGCCAGCAGTTTAGGGAGCCCTTCGGCGTACTCATATAGCAATCAGCCCCAGCATTTT. Translating gives CASSLGSPSAYSYSNQPQHF.

The chain recombines TRBV5-1 with TRBJ1-1, with TRBD1 identical over 8 bases. V was pared by 3 bases and J by 4 bases, with 2 bases of the junction left unmatched. The CDR3 covers 13 residues. The germline V gene has CDR1 SGHRS and CDR2 YFSETQ. The CDR3 DNA follows: TGCGCCAGCAGCTCGGACAGGGCCACTGAAGCTTTCTTT. Translated, it gives CASSSDRATEAFF.

The chain couples TRBV29-1 to TRBJ1-5; TRBD1 matches 7 bases. J lost 5 bases, V lost 3 bases, and 10 bases had no gene match. Germline-derived CDR1 and CDR2 are SQVTM and ANQGSEA. The CDR3 extends over 15 amino acids. CDR3 in DNA: TGCAGCGTTGATGCGAACAGGGGTTTTTATCAGCCCCAGCATTTT. This sequence encodes CSVDANRGFYQPQHF.

CDR3 coding DNA: TGTGCCAGCAGCCCCACCTTACAGACTGAAGCTTTCTTT. It translates to CASSPTLQTEAFF. The chain uses TRBV5-6 and TRBJ1-1; D uncertain. The CDR3 consists of 13 residues. Germline V lookup: CDR1 SGHDT, CDR2 YYEEEE. Trimming took off 4 bases at V and 5 bases at J, with 12 bases between the two ends. Full variable domain (missing parts from reference TRBV5-6 and TRBJ1-1): DAGVTQSPTHLIKTRGQQVTLRCSPKSGHDTVSWYQQALGQGPQFIFQYYEEEERQRGNFPDRFSGHQFPNYSSELNVNALLLGDSALYLCASSPTLQTEAFFGQGTRLTVV.

This chain connects TRBV2 to TRBJ2-7, with 8 bases lining up with TRBD2. Germline trimming cut 7 bases from V and 2 bases from J; bases unmatched to any gene: 7. Germline CDR1 is SNHLY and CDR2 is FYNNEI. The CDR3 covers 14 residues. In DNA form, the CDR3 reads TGTGCCAGCATCCTCCGGGAGGGTCCCTACGAGCAGTACTTC. Translation: CASILREGPYEQYF.

This chain links TRBV2 with TRBJ1-5, with D perhaps TRBD1 (5 bases). Germline-derived CDR1 and CDR2 are SNHLY and FYNNEI. This CDR3 is built from 13 residues. V was trimmed by 3 bases and J by 5 bases, leaving 8 bases between them. CDR3: CASSETGDQPQHF. CDR3 nucleotides: TGTGCCAGCAGTGAGACGGGGGATCAGCCCCAGCATTTT.

The rearrangement joins TRBV18 to TRBJ2-1, with 14 bases identical to TRBD2. In germline, CDR1 is KGHSH, CDR2 LQKENI. The CDR3 consists of 15 residues. J lost 8 bases, V lost 3 bases, and 3 bases had no gene match. CDR3 sequence: CASSPRLAGGDEQFF. The CDR3 bases are TGTGCCAGCTCACCTCGACTAGCGGGAGGGGATGAGCAGTTCTTC.

V usage is TRBV6-5 and J usage is TRBJ2-7; D possibly corresponds to TRBD1 (6 bases). The CDR3 spans 14 residues. Germline loops: CDR1 MNHEY, CDR2 SVGAGI. Trimming cost V 7 bases and J 2 bases, with 15 bases left between them. CDR3 sequence: CASTQQGPAYEQYF. The CDR3 DNA reads TGTGCCAGCACCCAACAGGGACCTGCCTACGAGCAGTACTTC.

V usage is TRBV5-1 and J usage is TRBJ2-5; D is possibly TRBD1 (6 bases). The CDR3 spans 16 residues. Germline V CDR1 and CDR2: SGHRS, YFSETQ. V lost 3 bases to trimming and J lost 2 bases, with 17 bases between them. The DNA of the CDR3 is TGCGCCAGCAGCTGGGACACGGCACTGGGGCAAGAGACCCAGTACTTC. As protein: CASSWDTALGQETQYF.

The chain links TRBV6-1 to TRBJ2-7; no firm D call. The V and J ends lost 5 bases and 3 bases respectively, with 11 bases between them. This CDR3 region has 13 residues. CDR1 and CDR2 from the germline V gene are MNHNS and SASEGT. The CDR3 loop is CASSSTEIYEQYF. In nucleotides, the CDR3 is TGTGCCAGCAGTTCCACAGAGATCTACGAGCAGTACTTC.

The V call is TRBV27, the J call TRBJ2-7; no firm D call. Germline CDR1 and CDR2: MNHEY and SMNVEV (reference sequence). V was clipped by 7 bases and J by 0 bases, with 16 bases between them. This CDR3 spans 15 amino acids. The chain's CDR3 is CASTSIRSDSYEQYF. The CDR3 DNA is TGTGCCAGCACCTCAATCAGGTCCGACTCCTACGAGCAGTACTTC.

The rearrangement uses TRBV18 and TRBJ2-7, with D tentatively TRBD1 (6 bases). CDR3 length: 14 amino acids. Germline loops: CDR1 KGHSH, CDR2 LQKENI. Between the trimmed V and J ends, which lost 6 bases and 3 bases, there was a span of 15 bases. CDR3 protein: CASSRTDASYEQYF. The CDR3 DNA is TGTGCCAGCTCCAGGACAGATGCCAGCTACGAGCAGTACTTC.

This chain uses TRBV30 with TRBJ1-2; 12 nucleotides line up with TRBD1. The CDR3 runs to 17 residues. CDR1 is GTSNPN and CDR2 is SVGIG in the germline V gene (reference sequence). The V and J ends lost 8 bases and 7 bases, in that order; junction bases with no gene match: 20. This CDR3 is CALGAWDRGHLKGGYTF. As DNA, the CDR3 is TGTGCCCTGGGTGCCTGGGACAGGGGGCACTTGAAGGGTGGCTACACCTTC.

Notes on this clone: Germline is not matched at one junction end, which may reflect a read error. The chain uses TRBV5-6 and TRBJ1-6; 7 positions agree with TRBD1. CDR1 SGHDT and CDR2 YYEEEE come from the germline V gene. The length of the CDR3 is 18 residues. The CDR3 nucleotides are TGTGCCAGCAGCTCCTCCAGACAGGGCCCTTCCTTTAATTCACCCCTCCACTTT. Translating gives CASSSSRQGPSFNSPLHF.

With regard to this clone: The junction shows a germline mismatch at one end, possibly a read error. The chain employs TRBV6-5 and TRBJ2-1; maybe TRBD1 (6 bases). Germline lookup yields CDR1 MNHEY and CDR2 SVGAGI. The CDR3 length is 13 residues. The CDR3 sequence: CASSYSRGNGQFF. Written as DNA, the CDR3 is TGTGCCAGCAGTTACTCGAGGGGGAATGGGCAGTTCTTC.

The chain uses TRBV7-2 and TRBJ2-7; 7 positions match TRBD1. Germline V gene lookup returns CDR1 SGHTA and CDR2 FQGNSA. This CDR3 region has 16 residues. J was trimmed by 2 bases and V by 5 bases; bases with no gene match: 12. The CDR3 sequence: CASSQNAGGGTYEQYF. The CDR3 coding sequence is TGTGCCAGCAGCCAGAACGCAGGGGGTGGGACCTACGAGCAGTACTTC. Using reference TRBV7-2 and TRBJ2-7 for the parts outside the CDR3, the full variable domain is GAGVSQSPSNKVTEKGKDVELRCDPISGHTALYWYRQSLGQGLEFLIYFQGNSAPDKSGLPSDRFSAERTGGSVSTLTIQRTQQEDSAVYLCASSQNAGGGTYEQYFGPGTRLTVT.

For the CDR3, the DNA is TGTGCCAGCAGGGCGGGACAGGGGGGCGAGCAGTACTTC. Residues: CASRAGQGGEQYF. The V call is TRBV6-6, the J call TRBJ2-7; 11 positions match TRBD1. Trimming at V came to 6 bases and at J to 6 bases, leaving 4 bases not matched to a gene. Germline V gene data show CDR1 as MNHNY and CDR2 as SVGAGI (reference sequence). The CDR3 totals 13 residues.

This clone was counted once. The chain has TRBV25-1 and TRBJ1-1, with 8 bases that match TRBD1. There are 14 residues in the CDR3. V was clipped by 3 bases and J by 2 bases; unmatched bases: 2. Germline V gene sequence: CDR1 MGHDK, CDR2 SYGVNS. CDR3 sequence: CASSDRGLNTEAFF. CDR3 coding DNA: TGTGCCAGCAGTGACAGGGGGCTAAACACTGAAGCTTTCTTT.

The chain combines TRBV11-2 with TRBJ1-1, with D hard to call. This CDR3 region has 14 residues. V was shortened by 7 bases and J by 7 bases, with 19 bases between the two germline ends. Germline loops: CDR1 SGHAT, CDR2 FQNNGV. The CDR3 DNA sequence: TGTGCCAGCACCGTACGCGCGGGTTTCAGTGAAGCTTTCTTT. Translating it yields CASTVRAGFSEAFF. The full variable domain, rest sourced from reference TRBV11-2 and TRBJ1-1, is EAGVAQSPRYKIIEKRQSVAFWCNPISGHATLYWYQQILGQGPKLLIQFQNNGVVDDSQLPKDRFSAERLKGVDSTLKIQPAKLEDSAVYLCASTVRAGFSEAFFGQGTRLTVV.

The chain links TRBV28 to TRBJ2-7; TRBD2 matches 8 bases. CDR1 and CDR2 from the germline V gene are MDHEN and SYDVKM. The V and J ends lost 6 bases and 7 bases, in that order; junction bases with no gene match: 20. The CDR3 runs to 17 residues. The DNA for the CDR3 is TGTGCCAGCAGACAAGGGTCCGGGAGGGCCAGAAAGTTTGAGCAGTACTTC. Translation gives CASRQGSGRARKFEQYF.

The rearrangement uses TRBV7-2 and TRBJ2-7; D uncertain. Between the trimmed V and J ends, which lost 5 bases and 1 base, there was a span of 12 bases. This CDR3 has 14 residues. Germline CDR1 SGHTA, CDR2 FQGNSA. In DNA, the CDR3 is TGTGCCAGCAGCCTCAGTCGAAGATCCTACGAGCAGTACTTC. Its protein product is CASSLSRRSYEQYF.

V and J are TRBV29-1 and TRBJ1-1; no clear D gene. The CDR3 totals 12 residues. V gave up 3 bases and J gave up 4 bases, with 9 bases separating them. In germline, CDR1 is SQVTM, CDR2 ANQGSEA. CDR3 sequence reads: CSVDGVPTEAFF. Here the CDR3 DNA reads TGCAGCGTTGACGGGGTACCCACTGAAGCTTTCTTT. Filled out from reference TRBV29-1 and TRBJ1-1, the complete variable domain reads SAVISQKPSRDICQRGTSLTIQCQVDSQVTMMFWYRQQPGQSLTLIATANQGSEATYESGFVIDKFPISRPNLTFSTLTVSNMSPEDSSIYLCSVDGVPTEAFFGQGTRLTVV.